In this sample, the clone carrying this TCR beta chain turned up a few times. No antigen is known for it. A quantitative 5'-RACE method, one with molecular barcodes, was used to make TCR beta libraries. TCRdb itself ran the 5' RACE reads through MiXCR, one entry per CDR3 protein. The sample carries roughly 160,000 distinct CDR3 sequences, 9.5% to 13% recorded once. Germline V lookup: CDR1 MNHEY, CDR2 SMNVEV (reference sequence). Germline trimming cut 8 bases from V and 7 bases from J; bases unmatched to any gene: 17. The CDR3 runs to 18 residues. This entry comes from a study of CD8 T cells in ankylosing spondylitis. Whole-study findings and limits: In ankylosing spondylitis blood, a motif of eight highly homologous TCR beta variants appeared characteristic.

This TCR was sampled from a male donor with ankylosing spondylitis or in good health (not recorded which). The chain links TRBV27 to TRBJ2-6, with TRBD1 identical over 10 bases. Sequenced input: blood, either unsorted or a sorted T cell fraction (not recorded which). The CDR3 sequence: CASRKTGGVLLGANVLTF. For the CDR3, the DNA is TGTGCCAGCCGAAAGACAGGGGGCGTTCTATTAGGAGCCAACGTCCTGACTTTC.